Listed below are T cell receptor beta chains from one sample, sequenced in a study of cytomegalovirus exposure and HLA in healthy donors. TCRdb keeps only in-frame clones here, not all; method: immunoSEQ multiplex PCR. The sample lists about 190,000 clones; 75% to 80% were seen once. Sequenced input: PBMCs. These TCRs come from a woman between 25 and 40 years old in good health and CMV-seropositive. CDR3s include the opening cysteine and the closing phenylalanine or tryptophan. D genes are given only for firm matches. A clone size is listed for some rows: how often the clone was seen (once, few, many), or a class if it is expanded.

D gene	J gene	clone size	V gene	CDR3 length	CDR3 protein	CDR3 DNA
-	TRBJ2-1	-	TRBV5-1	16	CASSLDGGGGPNEQFF	TGCGCCAGCAGCTTGGATGGGGGAGGCGGCCCGAATGAGCAGTTCTTC
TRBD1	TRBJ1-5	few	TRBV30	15	CAWAVGDRSNQPQHF	TGTGCCTGGGCCGTTGGGGACAGAAGCAATCAGCCCCAGCATTTT
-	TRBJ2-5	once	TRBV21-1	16	CASSAVLPSEEETQYF	TGTGCCAGCAGCGCAGTTCTCCCCAGCGAAGAAGAGACCCAGTACTTC
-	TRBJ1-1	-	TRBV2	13	CASRLEQGSEAFF	TGTGCCAGCAGGCTGGAACAGGGTTCTGAAGCTTTCTTT
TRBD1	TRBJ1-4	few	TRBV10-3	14	CAISEPRDSEKLFF	TGTGCCATCAGTGAGCCCCGGGACAGTGAAAAACTGTTTTTT
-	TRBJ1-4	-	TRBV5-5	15	CASSLSPRPDEKLFF	TGTGCCAGCAGCTTGAGCCCGAGGCCTGATGAAAAACTGTTTTTT
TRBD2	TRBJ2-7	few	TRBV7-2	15	CASSVSGLPSYEQYF	TGTGCCAGCAGCGTTAGCGGGTTACCCTCCTACGAGCAGTACTTC
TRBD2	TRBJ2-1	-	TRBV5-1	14	CASTGTTSYNEQFF	TGCGCCAGCACCGGGACTACCTCATACAATGAGCAGTTCTTC
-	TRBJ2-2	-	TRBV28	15	CASSLGPGNTGELFF	TGTGCCAGCAGCCTCGGCCCAGGCAACACCGGGGAGCTGTTTTTT
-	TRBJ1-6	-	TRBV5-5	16	CASSKIPGPPGTPLHF	TGTGCCAGCAGCAAAATTCCCGGGCCCCCCGGGACACCCCTCCACTTT
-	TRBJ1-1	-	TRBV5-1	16	CASSLGGPAMNTEAFF	TGCGCCAGCAGCTTGGGGGGGCCCGCTATGAACACTGAAGCTTTCTTT
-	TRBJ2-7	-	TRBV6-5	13	CASGSGGVYEQYF	TGTGCCAGCGGTTCCGGGGGTGTCTACGAGCAGTACTTC
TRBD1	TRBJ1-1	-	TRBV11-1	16	CASSPRQGTMNTEAFF	TGTGCCAGCAGCCCGAGACAGGGTACCATGAACACTGAAGCTTTCTTT
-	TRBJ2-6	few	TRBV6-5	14	CASLAFSGANVLTF	TGTGCCAGCCTCGCGTTCTCTGGGGCCAACGTCCTGACTTTC
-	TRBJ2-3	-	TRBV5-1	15	CASSLQGRSTDTQYF	TGCGCCAGCAGCTTGCAGGGTCGAAGCACAGATACGCAGTATTTT
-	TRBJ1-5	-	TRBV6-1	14	CASSVDIMGRPQHF	TGTGCCAGCAGTGTGGACATCATGGGAAGGCCCCAGCATTTT
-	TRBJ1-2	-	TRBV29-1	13	CSVAQALNYGYTF	TGCAGCGTTGCCCAGGCCCTTAACTATGGCTACACCTTC
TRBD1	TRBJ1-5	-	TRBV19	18	CASSRTGLLHLSLEPQHF	TGTGCCAGTAGTAGGACAGGTTTACTACACCTCTCTCTCGAGCCCCAGCATTTT
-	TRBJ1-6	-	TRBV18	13	CASSQLSSGPLHF	TGTGCCAGCTCACAACTCTCATCGGGACCCCTCCACTTT
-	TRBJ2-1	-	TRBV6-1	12	CASYLRLDEQFF	TGTGCCAGCTACCTTCGACTTGATGAGCAGTTCTTC
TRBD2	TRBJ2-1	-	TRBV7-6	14	CASTLAGEVNEQFF	TGTGCCAGCACCCTAGCGGGGGAGGTCAATGAGCAGTTCTTC
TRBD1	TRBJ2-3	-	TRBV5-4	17	CASSQFPDRVRTDTQYF	TGTGCCAGCAGCCAGTTCCCTGACAGGGTTAGGACAGATACGCAGTATTTT
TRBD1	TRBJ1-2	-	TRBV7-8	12	CASSGTGHGYTF	TGTGCCAGCAGCGGGACAGGGCATGGCTACACCTTC
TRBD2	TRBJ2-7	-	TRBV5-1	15	CASSTASGSSYEQYF	TGCGCCAGCAGCACAGCTAGCGGGAGCTCCTACGAGCAGTACTTC
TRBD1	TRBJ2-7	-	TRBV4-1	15	CASSLTGTESYEQYF	TGCGCCAGCAGCTTAACCGGGACAGAGTCCTACGAGCAGTACTTC
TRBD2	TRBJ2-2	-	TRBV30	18	CAWSARDRSLAGVGELFF	TGTGCCTGGAGTGCCCGGGACAGGAGTCTAGCGGGAGTCGGGGAGCTGTTTTTT
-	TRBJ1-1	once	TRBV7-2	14	CASSFSRGYTEAFF	TGTGCCAGCAGCTTTTCTAGGGGGTACACTGAAGCTTTCTTT
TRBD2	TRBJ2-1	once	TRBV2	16	CASTVSPSGTYNEQFF	TGTGCCAGCACTGTCTCTCCTAGCGGCACCTACAATGAGCAGTTCTTC
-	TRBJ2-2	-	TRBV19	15	CASSILDSDTGELFF	TGTGCCAGTAGTATACTCGACAGTGACACCGGGGAGCTGTTTTTT
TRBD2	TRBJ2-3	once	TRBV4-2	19	CASSQDTSGGRGVTDTQYF	TGTGCCAGCAGCCAAGATACTAGCGGGGGCCGTGGTGTGACAGATACGCAGTATTTT
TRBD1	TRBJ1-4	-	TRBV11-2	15	CASSFTGGSYEKLFF	TGTGCCAGCAGCTTTACAGGGGGCTCGTATGAAAAACTGTTTTTT
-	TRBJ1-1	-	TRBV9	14	CASSVNRVGTEAFF	TGTGCCAGCAGCGTAAACAGGGTCGGCACTGAAGCTTTCTTT
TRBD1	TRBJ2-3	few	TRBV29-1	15	CSVTGGPSSTDTQYF	TGCAGCGTTACAGGGGGTCCTTCTAGCACAGATACGCAGTATTTT
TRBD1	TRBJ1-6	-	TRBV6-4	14	CASSPTGDNSPLHF	TGTGCCAGCAGTCCGACAGGGGATAATTCACCCCTCCACTTT
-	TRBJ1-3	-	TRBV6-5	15	CASRTGISTGNTIYF	TGTGCCAGCAGAACAGGGATCTCTACTGGAAACACCATATATTTT
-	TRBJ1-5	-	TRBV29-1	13	CSVRDNSNQPQHF	TGCAGCGTTAGAGATAATAGCAATCAGCCCCAGCATTTT
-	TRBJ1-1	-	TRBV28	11	CASSAPSGAFF	TGTGCCAGCAGTGCCCCCTCGGGAGCTTTCTTT
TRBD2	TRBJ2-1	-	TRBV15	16	CATSSRRESSYNEQFF	TGTGCCACCAGCAGCCGGCGGGAGAGCTCCTACAATGAGCAGTTCTTC
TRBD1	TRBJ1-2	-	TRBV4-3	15	CASSQEDRGRAGYTF	TGCGCCAGCAGCCAAGAAGACAGGGGGCGAGCGGGCTACACCTTC
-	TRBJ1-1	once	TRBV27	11	CASSFDRPISF	TGTGCCAGCAGTTTCGACAGGCCGATATCCTTT
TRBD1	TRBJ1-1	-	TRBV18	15	CASSSGQIVNTEAFF	TGTGCCAGCTCATCGGGACAGATAGTAAACACTGAAGCTTTCTTT
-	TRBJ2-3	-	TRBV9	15	CASSVEPASKDTQYF	TGTGCCAGCAGCGTAGAACCTGCCTCTAAGGATACGCAGTATTTT
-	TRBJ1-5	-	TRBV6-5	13	CASSPDYNQPQHF	TGTGCCAGCAGTCCAGATTATAATCAGCCCCAGCATTTT
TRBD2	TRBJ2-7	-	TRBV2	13	CASKSSGFYEQYF	TGTGCCAGCAAGTCTAGCGGATTCTACGAGCAGTACTTC
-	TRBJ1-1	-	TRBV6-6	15	CATGGPRTLNTEAFF	TGTGCCACCGGGGGTCCCCGCACGTTGAACACTGAAGCTTTCTTT
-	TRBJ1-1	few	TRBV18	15	CASSPPGLTDREAFF	TGTGCCAGCTCACCACCCGGACTAACTGATCGGGAAGCTTTCTTT
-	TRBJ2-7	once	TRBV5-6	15	CASSSRGRASYEQYF	TGTGCCAGCAGCTCAAGGGGTCGGGCGTCCTACGAGCAGTACTTC
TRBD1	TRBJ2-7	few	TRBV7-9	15	CASSLVGQGVYEQYF	TGTGCCAGCAGCTTAGTGGGACAGGGGGTCTACGAGCAGTACTTC
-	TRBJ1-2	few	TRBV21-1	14	CASSSGGPNYGYTF	TGTGCCAGCAGCAGCGGAGGTCCTAACTATGGCTACACCTTC
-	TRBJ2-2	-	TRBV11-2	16	CASSLNHGGNTGELFF	TGTGCCAGCAGCTTAAATCACGGGGGGAACACCGGGGAGCTGTTTTTT